The 23 T cell receptor beta chains below were found in one sample sequenced in a study of cytomegalovirus exposure and HLA in healthy donors. With 60 Vbeta and 13 Jbeta primers, the PCR was carried out. Using immunoSEQ multiplex PCR, the repertoire was profiled, and TCRdb retains in-frame clones only, with some absent. The sample holds hundreds of thousands of clones, about 70% seen once. Sample: PBMCs. The receptor set was obtained from a man aged 35 to 55 in good health and CMV-seropositive.

This clone came up once. The V gene is TRBV11-2, the J gene TRBJ1-3; D ambiguous. V lost 4 bases and J lost 0, with 16 bases in between. Germline CDR1 and CDR2: SGHAT and FQNNGV. The CDR3 consists of 17 residues. The CDR3 DNA sequence: TGTGCCAGCAGCTCGCGAGAGCAATTGAGCTCTGGAAACACCATATATTTT. This translates into CASSSREQLSSGNTIYF.

This clone occurred a few times. The chain uses TRBV5-6 and TRBJ2-4, with 10 bases aligning to TRBD1. Looked up from germline, CDR1 is SGHDT and CDR2 is YYEEEE. The trim removed 5 bases at V and 9 bases at J, leaving 8 bases unmatched. This CDR3 contains 14 residues. CDR3 bases: TGTGCCAGCAGTTCTCGACAGGGGGCAGGCATTCAGTACTTC. This codes for CASSSRQGAGIQYF.

This chain's CDR3 is CASSNGISNQPQHF. The CDR3 coding sequence is TGTGCCAGCAGCAACGGGATTAGCAATCAGCCCCAGCATTTT. The chain joins TRBV5-6 to TRBJ1-5; the D is unclear. The CDR3 has 14 residues. The V end lost 4 bases, the J end lost 0 bases, and 8 bases lay between the germline ends. Germline assignment: CDR1 SGHDT and CDR2 YYEEEE.

This clone has just a few counts. J is TRBJ2-2 and V is TRBV10-1; TRBD1 matches at 10 bases. The CDR3 sequence is 21 residues long. The J segment lost 1 base and the V segment lost 3 bases, leaving 17 bases of the junction unmatched. Germline V lookup: CDR1 WNHNN, CDR2 SYGVQD (reference sequence). This CDR3 reads CASSDFSIFFRDRGNTGELFF. Here the CDR3 DNA reads TGCGCCAGCAGTGACTTTTCCATTTTCTTCCGGGACAGGGGGAACACCGGGGAGCTGTTTTTT.

This clone was observed a few times. The chain couples TRBV6-1 to TRBJ2-1; D is ambiguous. There are 15 residues in the CDR3. V lost 4 bases, J lost 5 bases, and 15 bases lay in between. CDR1 is MNHNS, CDR2 SASEGT, per germline. CDR3 nucleotides: TGTGCCAGCAGTGGAGTGTTTTCGCCGAACAATGAGCAGTTCTTC. Protein: CASSGVFSPNNEQFF.

This clone was seen only a few times. The CDR3 DNA reads as TGCGCCAGCAGCTTGACACAGGTGAACACCGGGGAGCTGTTTTTT. It is translated as CASSLTQVNTGELFF. The chain combines TRBV5-1 with TRBJ2-2, with a tentative D call TRBD1 (5 bases). The CDR3 sequence is 15 residues long. V was shortened by 1 base and J by 1 base, with 8 bases between the two germline ends. Germline-derived CDR1 and CDR2 are SGHRS and YFSETQ.

This clone was seen a handful of times. The chain combines TRBV18 with TRBJ1-1; D is possibly TRBD1 (6 bases). This CDR3 comprises 15 residues. CDR1 is KGHSH, CDR2 LQKENI, per germline. V lost 5 bases to trimming and J lost 1 base, with 14 bases between them. The CDR3: CASSGRGGPNTEAFF. The CDR3 DNA is TGTGCCAGCTCAGGACGGGGGGGCCCGAACACTGAAGCTTTCTTT.

This sequence joins TRBV18 and TRBJ1-3; 8 bases align to TRBD1. The CDR3 runs to 16 residues. The germline V gene encodes CDR1 KGHSH and CDR2 LQKENI. J was trimmed by 4 bases and V by 4 bases; bases with no gene match: 9. Here the CDR3 reads CASSRGPGGEGNTIYF. The CDR3, as DNA: TGTGCCAGCTCACGTGGTCCAGGGGGCGAAGGAAACACCATATATTTT.

The genes are TRBV11-2 and TRBJ2-3, with 13 bases that match TRBD2. V was pared by 6 bases and J by 5 bases, with 8 bases of the junction left unmatched. The CDR3 runs to 16 residues. CDR1 SGHAT and CDR2 FQNNGV come from the germline V gene. This chain's CDR3 is CASRPLAGGQGDTQYF. DNA of the CDR3: TGTGCCAGCAGACCACTAGCGGGGGGGCAGGGAGATACGCAGTATTTT.

V is TRBV4-1 and J is TRBJ1-3; D possibly corresponds to TRBD1 (6 bases). Trimming removed 3 bases at V and 3 bases at J, with 12 bases between. Germline lookup yields CDR1 MGHRA and CDR2 YSYEKL. There are 15 residues in the CDR3. CDR3: CASSQILDSGNTIYF. The DNA for the CDR3 is TGCGCCAGCAGCCAGATCCTGGACAGTGGAAACACCATATATTTT.

Only a few counts were recorded for this clone. A far larger clone is one nucleotide away, so this likely arose from a read error. The CDR3 sequence: CASSLGQAATEAFF. The CDR3 coding sequence is TGTGCCAGCAGCTTAGGACAGGCGGCGACTGAAGCTTTCTTT. V and J are TRBV5-6 and TRBJ1-1, with 7 positions matching TRBD1. Per the germline V gene, CDR1 is SGHDT and CDR2 is YYEEEE. CDR3 size: 14 residues. The J segment lost 5 bases and the V segment lost 2 bases, leaving 6 bases of the junction unmatched.

The chain joins TRBV11-1 to TRBJ2-5; TRBD1 might be the D (6 bases). The DNA end is more similar to TRBJ2-7, so the J call may be wrong. Germline V gene sequence: CDR1 SGHAT, CDR2 FQDESV (reference sequence). The CDR3 sequence is 14 residues long. CDR3 DNA: TGTGCCAGCAGCTGGGGGACACTGACCTACGAGCAGTACTTC. Its protein is CASSWGTLTYEQYF.

This clone was found a few times. The V and J genes are TRBV27 and TRBJ1-4, with TRBD1 identical over 7 bases. The CDR3 consists of 15 residues. Germline values: CDR1 MNHEY, CDR2 SMNVEV (reference sequence). J was trimmed by 8 bases and V by 4 bases; bases with no gene match: 10. The CDR3 protein is CASSSGTAIGEKLFF. Written as DNA, the CDR3 is TGTGCCAGCAGTTCTGGGACAGCAATAGGGGAAAAACTGTTTTTT. Using reference TRBV27 and TRBJ1-4 for the parts outside the CDR3, the full variable domain is EAQVTQNPRYLITVTGKKLTVTCSQNMNHEYMSWYRQDPGLGLRQIYYSMNVEVTDKGDVPEGYKVSRKEKRNFPLILESPSPNQTSLYFCASSSGTAIGEKLFFGSGTQLSVL.

This clone was picked up one time. For the CDR3, the DNA is TGTGCCAGCAGCGTAGCCAGTGTCTCCTACGAGCAGTACTTC. This translates into CASSVASVSYEQYF. This chain joins TRBV9 and TRBJ2-7; D is unclear. The CDR3 loop spans 14 amino acids. Germline assignment: CDR1 SGDLS and CDR2 YYNGEE. V was cut by 0 bases and J by 0 bases, with 7 bases left in between.

The J gene is TRBJ2-7, the V gene TRBV9; 9 bases agree with TRBD1. In germline, CDR1 is SGDLS, CDR2 YYNGEE. After removal of 3 bases from V and 1 base from J, the junction contained 11 bases not matched to a gene. CDR3 length: 17 residues. CDR3 coding DNA: TGTGCCAGCAGCGCCGCCTTCCCGGGACAGGGTTCCTACGAGCAGTACTTC. The encoded protein is CASSAAFPGQGSYEQYF.

The chain is built from TRBV7-6 and TRBJ1-2, with TRBD1 identical over 9 bases. The CDR3 covers 14 residues. The trim removed 3 bases at V and 8 bases at J, leaving 7 bases unmatched. Looked up from germline, CDR1 is SGHVS and CDR2 is FNYEAQ. The CDR3 region is CASSFGTGRRGYTF. CDR3 coding DNA: TGTGCCAGCAGCTTTGGGACAGGGCGCCGGGGCTACACCTTC.

V is TRBV19 and J is TRBJ2-1; weak D call: TRBD2 (7 bases). Trimming pared 5 bases from V and 4 bases from J, leaving 15 bases between. This CDR3 comprises 15 residues. CDR1 and CDR2 (germline): LNHDA, SQIVND (reference sequence). The CDR3, as DNA: TGTGCCAGTAGTTCTTCGGGGGGCCTTTACAATGAGCAGTTCTTC. Translating gives CASSSSGGLYNEQFF.

The V call is TRBV11-2, the J call TRBJ1-4, with 7 nucleotides matching TRBD1. Germline-derived CDR1 and CDR2 are SGHAT and FQNNGV. The trim removed 0 bases at V and 7 bases at J, leaving 11 bases unmatched. This CDR3 has 17 residues. As DNA, the CDR3 is TGTGCCAGCAGCTTAGATTTAGGAGGGGGCCTCGGTGAAAAACTGTTTTTT. It translates to CASSLDLGGGLGEKLFF.

The chain recombines TRBV5-4 with TRBJ2-7; D perhaps matches TRBD1 (5 bases). The germline gives CDR1 SGHNT, CDR2 YYREEE (reference sequence). V was shortened by 4 bases and J by 3 bases, with 11 bases between the two germline ends. This CDR3 spans 13 amino acids. CDR3 nucleotide sequence: TGTGCCAGCAGCGTTGACAGAGACTACGAGCAGTACTTC. This encodes CASSVDRDYEQYF.

The chain links TRBV5-1 to TRBJ2-5; TRBD2 matches 9 bases. V shed 0 bases and J 0 bases; nucleotides not matched to a gene: 0. Germline-derived CDR1 and CDR2 are SGHRS and YFSETQ. The CDR3 spans 15 residues. The CDR3 nucleotides read TGCGCCAGCAGCTTGGGACTAGCGGACCAAGAGACCCAGTACTTC. This gives the protein CASSLGLADQETQYF.

The chain is built from TRBV6-6 and TRBJ2-5; 11 positions agree with TRBD1. This CDR3 region has 15 residues. After removal of 6 bases from V and 4 bases from J, the junction contained 7 bases not matched to a gene. The germline V gene has CDR1 MNHNY and CDR2 SVGAGI (reference sequence). Here the CDR3 reads CASRSGQGARETQYF. CDR3 coding DNA: TGTGCCAGCAGGTCCGGACAGGGGGCAAGAGAGACCCAGTACTTC.

This chain uses TRBV6-6 with TRBJ2-3; possible D gene TRBD2, 5 bases. Trimming took off 4 bases at V and 1 base at J, with 12 bases between the two ends. The length of the CDR3 is 15 residues. Germline V gene lookup returns CDR1 MNHNY and CDR2 SVGAGI (reference sequence). CDR3 nucleotide sequence: TGTGCCAGCAGTTCCACTCCAGCGGGCACAGATACGCAGTATTTT. This codes for CASSSTPAGTDTQYF.

V usage is TRBV6-1 and J usage is TRBJ1-5; TRBD1 aligns across 9 bases. CDR1 and CDR2 (germline): MNHNS, SASEGT. Trimming took 5 bases from V and 3 from J; bases not matched to a gene: 2. This CDR3 has 14 residues. The CDR3: CASSTGGLNQPQHF. The CDR3 DNA reads as TGTGCCAGCAGTACAGGGGGCCTCAATCAGCCCCAGCATTTT.